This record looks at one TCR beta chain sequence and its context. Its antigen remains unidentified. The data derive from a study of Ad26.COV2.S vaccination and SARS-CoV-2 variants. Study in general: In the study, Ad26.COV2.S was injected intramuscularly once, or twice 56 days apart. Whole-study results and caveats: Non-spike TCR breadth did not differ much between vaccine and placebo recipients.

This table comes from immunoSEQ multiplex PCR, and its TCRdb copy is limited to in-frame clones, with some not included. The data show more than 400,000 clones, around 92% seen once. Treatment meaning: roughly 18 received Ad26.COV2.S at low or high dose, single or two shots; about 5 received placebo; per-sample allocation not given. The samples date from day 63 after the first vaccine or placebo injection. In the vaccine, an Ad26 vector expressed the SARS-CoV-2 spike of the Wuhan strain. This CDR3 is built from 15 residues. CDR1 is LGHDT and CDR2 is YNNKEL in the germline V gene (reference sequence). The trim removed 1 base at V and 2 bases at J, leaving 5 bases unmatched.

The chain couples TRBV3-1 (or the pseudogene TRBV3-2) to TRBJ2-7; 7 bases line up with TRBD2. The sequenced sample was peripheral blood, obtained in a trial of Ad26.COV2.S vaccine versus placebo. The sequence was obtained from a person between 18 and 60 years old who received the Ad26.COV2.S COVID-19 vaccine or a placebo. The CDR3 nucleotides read TGTGCCAGCAGCCAAGCTGCGGGGGTACCCTACGAGCAGTACTTC. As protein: CASSQAAGVPYEQYF.